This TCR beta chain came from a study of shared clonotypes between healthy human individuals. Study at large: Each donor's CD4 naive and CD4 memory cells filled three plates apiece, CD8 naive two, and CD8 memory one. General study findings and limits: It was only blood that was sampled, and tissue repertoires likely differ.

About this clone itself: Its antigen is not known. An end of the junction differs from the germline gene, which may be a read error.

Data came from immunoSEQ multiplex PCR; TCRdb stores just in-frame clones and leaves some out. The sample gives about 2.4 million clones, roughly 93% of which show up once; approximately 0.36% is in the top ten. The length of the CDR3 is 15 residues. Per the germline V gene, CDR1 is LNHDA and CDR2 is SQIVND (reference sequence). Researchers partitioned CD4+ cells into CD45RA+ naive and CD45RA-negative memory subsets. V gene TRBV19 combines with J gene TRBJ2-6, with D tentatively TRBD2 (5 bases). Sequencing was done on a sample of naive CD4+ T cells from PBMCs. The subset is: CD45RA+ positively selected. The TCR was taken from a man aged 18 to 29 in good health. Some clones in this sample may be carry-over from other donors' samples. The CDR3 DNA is TGTGCCAGTAGTACGCCGGGGTCTGTGGCCAACGTCCTGACTTTC. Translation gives CASSTPGSVANVLTF.